This TCR beta chain was profiled in a study of shared clonotypes between healthy human individuals. The naive CD8 fraction comprised CD45RO-negative cells positively selected for CCR7 and excluded terminally differentiated effector memory CD45RA+ cells. Only Caucasian adults living in Nashville, Tennessee served as donors. Points from the study as a whole: Estimated richness was generally greater in naive than memory subsets.

V lost 0 bases and J 9 bases, leaving 16 bases between the germline ends. The CDR3 is 14 amino acids. CDR1 and CDR2 (germline): SGHDT, YYEEEE. Per the original methods: ImmunoSEQ only sent back junction sequences with no quality scores, so filtering was done differently. TCRdb's copy holds only in-frame clones and misses some; the assay was immunoSEQ multiplex PCR. That table furnishes V, J and clone size, whereas the DNA furnished D and trimming. The repertoire includes more than 2 million clones, roughly 95% of them detected once, and about 1.1% sits in the top ten. This clone was counted a single time. Its antigen is not known.

The receptor was derived from a man aged 18 to 30 in good health. Input material: naive CD8+ T cells sorted from blood. The rearrangement uses TRBV5-6 and TRBJ2-7; D call uncertain. As DNA, the CDR3 is TGTGCCAGCAGCTTGGGCTCAAAACATTTCGGGCAGTACTTC. This sequence encodes CASSLGSKHFGQYF.